This T cell receptor (beta chain) was obtained from a study of T cells expressing NK-cell markers. Germline V gene lookup returns CDR1 SGHTA and CDR2 FQGNSA. This CDR3 region has 13 residues. TCRdb re-called the 5' RACE reads and gives one entry per CDR3 protein, without DNA. This repertoire comprises roughly 380,000 distinct CDR3 sequences; its ten largest clones make up over 4%. Input material: blood T cells: a sorted CD56 or NKG2C T cell subset, CD4+ or CD8+ T cells, or bulk PBMC T cells (not recorded which). This sequence was found in a man aged 18-75 years in good health. The chain has TRBV7-2 and TRBJ2-7. The CDR3 sequence is CASTIGPSYEQYF. The complete variable domain, with remaining parts taken from reference TRBV7-2 and TRBJ2-7, reads GAGVSQSPSNKVTEKGKDVELRCDPISGHTALYWYRQSLGQGLEFLIYFQGNSAPDKSGLPSDRFSAERTGGSVSTLTIQRTQQEDSAVYLCASTIGPSYEQYFGPGTRLTVT.